Each of the 19 T cell receptor beta chains below was sequenced from the same sample in a study of T-cell memory formation after mild COVID-19 (dated by TCRdb to the early 2020s). Receptors were amplified or captured by 5' RACE. Reads for this sample came from an Illumina NovaSeq 6000. Through fastp at Q25 and MiXCR, TCRdb rebuilt clones from the public reads, retaining in-frame beta chains. Identical CDR3 protein sequences are pooled into one entry, listed with their most common genes and DNA. The sample table contains 170,000 or so distinct CDR3 sequences; only one count was recorded for roughly 23% of them. Under 25% of the sample lies in the top ten. Sequencing input: PBMCs or a T cell subset sorted from them (not recorded which). These receptors were collected from an adult woman who had mild COVID-19 (a few samples of this study predate the infection). The sample titles of this study are shuffled in the database, so cell type and time point are left out; the donor was told from shared clones.

This clonotype has only a few counts. The chain couples TRBV7-9 to TRBJ2-1; 10 bases agree with TRBD2. The germline CDR1 and CDR2 sequences are SEHNR and FQNEAQ (reference sequence). After removal of 2 bases from V and 4 bases from J, the junction contained 5 bases not matched to a gene. CDR3 length: 16 residues. The CDR3 nucleotides are TGTGCCAGCAGCTTAACGCGAGCGGGAGGGTACAATGAGCAGTTCTTC. Translated: CASSLTRAGGYNEQFF.

CDR3 in amino acids: CASSDTHNGDTQYF. The CDR3 DNA sequence: TGTGCCAGCAGCGACACACATAACGGGGATACGCAGTATTTT. The gene calls are TRBV7-9 and TRBJ2-3; D remains unclear. CDR3 length: 14 amino acids. Per the germline V gene, CDR1 is SEHNR and CDR2 is FQNEAQ (reference sequence). Trimming pared 5 bases from V and 6 bases from J, leaving 15 bases between.

This clonotype has just a few counts. V gene TRBV19 combines with J gene TRBJ1-1, with D unclear. V dropped 3 bases and J dropped 0 bases, with 5 bases sitting between them. CDR3 length: 13 residues. Germline V lookup: CDR1 LNHDA, CDR2 SQIVND (reference sequence). This CDR3 reads CASSMGMNTEAFF. The CDR3 nucleotides read TGTGCCAGTAGTATGGGGATGAACACTGAAGCTTTCTTT.

This rearrangement joins TRBV7-9 to TRBJ2-1; 7 positions match TRBD2. Per the germline V gene, CDR1 is SEHNR and CDR2 is FQNEAQ (reference sequence). With 5 bases clipped from V and 2 bases from J, the junction kept 9 bases outside the gene matches. The CDR3 covers 16 residues. The CDR3 bases are TGTGCCAGCAGCCAAGCAAGCGGGATAGCCTACAATGAGCAGTTCTTC. Translation gives CASSQASGIAYNEQFF.

This clonotype was observed a few times. This chain connects TRBV9 to TRBJ2-7; D possibly matches TRBD1 or TRBD2 (6 bases each). This CDR3 contains 14 residues. Germline CDR1 reads SGDLS; CDR2 reads YYNGEE. V lost 3 bases and J 5 bases, leaving 15 bases between the germline ends. Written as DNA, the CDR3 is TGTGCCAGCAGCGGCGGAGGGGGGTCCCACGAGCAGTACTTC. Its protein is CASSGGGGSHEQYF.

This clonotype turned up a few times. The DNA for the CDR3 is TGCAGTGTATATGGAGGCGCGGGCACTGAAGCTTTCTTT. The encoded protein is CSVYGGAGTEAFF. The chain has TRBV20-1 and TRBJ1-1, with D hard to call. Germline CDR1 is DFQATT and CDR2 is SNEGSKA (reference sequence). V lost 7 bases and J 4 bases, leaving 16 bases between the germline ends. The CDR3 length is 13 residues.

This clonotype has only a few counts. In nucleotides, the CDR3 is TGTGCCAGCTTCGCCGGGACAGAGACCTATAATTCACCCCTCCACTTT. Its protein product is CASFAGTETYNSPLHF. The chain is built from TRBV6-6 and TRBJ1-6; TRBD1 aligns across 7 bases. The CDR3 is made up of 16 amino acids. Germline values: CDR1 MNHNY, CDR2 SVGAGI (reference sequence). With 8 bases clipped from V and 2 bases from J, the junction kept 9 bases outside the gene matches.

This clonotype has just a few counts. The gene calls are TRBV14 and TRBJ2-7; 9 bases are shared with TRBD1. The CDR3 covers 16 residues. J was trimmed by 6 bases and V by 2 bases; bases with no gene match: 11. The germline gives CDR1 SGHDN, CDR2 FVKESK. CDR3 residues: CASSQPSDRGHREQYF. Written as DNA, the CDR3 is TGTGCCAGCAGCCAACCTTCGGACAGGGGCCATCGCGAGCAGTACTTC.

The V and J genes are TRBV5-8 and TRBJ2-7, with D possibly matching TRBD1 (5 bases). The CDR3 has 11 residues. CDR1 is SGHTS, CDR2 YDEGEE, per germline. Trimming took off 0 bases at V and 11 bases at J, with 9 bases between the two ends. The CDR3 region is CASSLEEGEYF. The CDR3 DNA sequence: TGTGCCAGCAGCTTGGAGGAAGGGGAGTACTTC.

This clonotype was picked up a small number of times. The rearrangement uses TRBV7-9 and TRBJ2-1; D gene ambiguous. CDR1 is SEHNR and CDR2 is FQNEAQ in the germline V gene (reference sequence). Between the trimmed V and J ends, which lost 0 bases and 7 bases, there was a span of 22 bases. CDR3 length equals 18 residues. CDR3 sequence: CASSLAFGQAGYWNEQFF. The CDR3 bases are TGTGCCAGCAGCTTAGCGTTCGGTCAGGCAGGCTATTGGAATGAGCAGTTCTTC.

This clonotype occurred a few times. The chain recombines TRBV7-6 with TRBJ2-1; 14 bases are a match to TRBD2. V gave up 3 bases and J gave up 0 bases; unmatched junction bases: 1. Looked up from germline, CDR1 is SGHVS and CDR2 is FNYEAQ. This CDR3 region has 17 residues. The CDR3 nucleotides read TGTGCCAGCAGCTTGACTAGCGGGGGGGCCTCCTACAATGAGCAGTTCTTC. This encodes CASSLTSGGASYNEQFF.

The J gene is TRBJ1-2, the V gene TRBV7-9; 8 bases agree with TRBD1. The CDR3 length is 14 residues. The germline gives CDR1 SEHNR, CDR2 FQNEAQ (reference sequence). Germline trimming cut 0 bases from V and 8 bases from J; bases unmatched to any gene: 5. CDR3 bases: TGTGCCAGCAGCTTAGCCCAGGGGGCTCGCGGCTACACCTTC. Translation gives CASSLAQGARGYTF.

This clonotype was counted only a few times. The V and J genes are TRBV2 and TRBJ1-4, with D maybe TRBD1 (5 bases). The V gene's germline CDR1 is SNHLY and CDR2 FYNNEI. V was clipped by 4 bases and J by 0 bases, with 6 bases between them. The CDR3 loop spans 14 amino acids. Written as DNA, the CDR3 is TGTGCCAGCAGTGTGGGGGCAACTAATGAAAAACTGTTTTTT. Its translation: CASSVGATNEKLFF.

This clonotype was observed a handful of times. This chain links TRBV7-9 with TRBJ2-3, with a possible D match to TRBD2 (6 bases). Trimming pared 5 bases from V and 4 bases from J, leaving 19 bases between. The CDR3 loop spans 16 amino acids. Germline lookup yields CDR1 SEHNR and CDR2 FQNEAQ (reference sequence). The CDR3 coding sequence is TGTGCCAGCAGCCCATTGAGCGGGCACGACGCAGATACGCAGTATTTT. Translation gives CASSPLSGHDADTQYF.

A few counts support this clonotype. This chain joins TRBV30 and TRBJ1-2, with D hard to call. Deletions cut 4 bases from V and 8 bases from J, with 8 bases between. The CDR3 is 10 residues long. Germline loops: CDR1 GTSNPN, CDR2 SVGIG (reference sequence). The CDR3 loop reads CAWKGDGYTF. In DNA, the CDR3 is TGTGCCTGGAAGGGTGACGGCTACACCTTC.

The rearrangement links TRBV5-1 to TRBJ2-3; 12 bases map to TRBD2. This CDR3 comprises 16 residues. Germline CDR1 reads SGHRS; CDR2 reads YFSETQ. Germline trimming cut 0 bases from V and 4 bases from J; bases unmatched to any gene: 3. The CDR3 coding sequence is TGCGCCAGCAGCTTGGAACTAGCGGGGGGACCAGATACGCAGTATTTT. Translation: CASSLELAGGPDTQYF. Combining the CDR3 with reference TRBV5-1 and TRBJ2-3 gives the whole variable domain KAGVTQTPRYLIKTRGQQVTLSCSPISGHRSVSWYQQTPGQGLQFLFEYFSETQRNKGNFPGRFSGRQFSNSRSEMNVSTLELGDSALYLCASSLELAGGPDTQYFGPGTRLTVL.

This clonotype was observed a few times. The chain couples TRBV7-9 to TRBJ2-2; a possible D gene is TRBD2 (5 bases). Germline V gene sequence: CDR1 SEHNR, CDR2 FQNEAQ (reference sequence). This CDR3 is 16 amino acids long. Deletions cut 4 bases from V and 1 base from J, with 13 bases between. In DNA, the CDR3 is TGTGCCAGCAGCTACCCCGCTAGCCGGAACACCGGGGAGCTGTTTTTT. This codes for CASSYPASRNTGELFF.

CDR3 residues: CASSPSAGRAYEQYF. DNA of the CDR3: TGTGCCAGCAGTCCTTCGGCCGGACGGGCCTACGAGCAGTACTTC. The chain combines TRBV27 with TRBJ2-7; D is undetermined. V shed 5 bases and J shed 2 bases, with 16 bases lying between them. There are 15 residues in the CDR3. Germline lookup yields CDR1 MNHEY and CDR2 SMNVEV (reference sequence).

V usage is TRBV9 and J usage is TRBJ2-3; 7 positions agree with TRBD2. With 0 bases clipped from V and 2 bases from J, the junction kept 27 bases outside the gene matches. The CDR3 is made up of 23 amino acids. In germline, CDR1 is SGDLS, CDR2 YYNGEE. The CDR3 DNA reads TGTGCCAGCAGCGTAGAGCGTTGGGTCGGACTAGTTCGAGGAGGTTCCTCCACAGATACGCAGTATTTT. Translation: CASSVERWVGLVRGGSSTDTQYF.